Below, 24 T cell receptor beta chains from the same sample are listed, as sequenced in a study of T-cell memory formation after mild COVID-19. One entry per CDR3 protein, called by TCRdb with MiXCR from the 5' RACE reads. The data contain tens of thousands of distinct CDR3 sequences, roughly 13% of them seen just once; the ten biggest clones take up roughly 30%. The specimen sequenced was PBMCs or a T cell subset sorted from them (not recorded which). These receptors came from an adult woman who had mild COVID-19 (a few samples of this study predate the infection). Cell type and time point are not known.

The rearrangement uses TRBV20-1 and TRBJ2-2; 10 bases map to TRBD2. The germline V gene has CDR1 DFQATT and CDR2 SNEGSKA (reference sequence). The CDR3 sequence is 17 residues long. Unmatched junction bases numbered 6, after V lost 0 bases and J lost 2 bases. The CDR3 sequence is CSARDGLAGVNTGELFF. Here the CDR3 DNA reads TGCAGTGCTAGAGATGGCCTAGCGGGAGTCAACACCGGGGAGCTGTTTTTT.

This clonotype was detected only a few times. The chain is built from TRBV4-1 and TRBJ1-2; D might be TRBD1 (5 bases). The CDR3 sequence is 15 residues long. V was cut by 1 base and J by 6 bases, with 15 bases left in between. Germline loops: CDR1 MGHRA, CDR2 YSYEKL. Here the CDR3 reads CASSQGTHQRDGYTF. For the CDR3, the DNA is TGCGCCAGCAGCCAAGGGACACACCAGCGAGATGGCTACACCTTC.

This chain joins TRBV5-1 and TRBJ2-5; 9 bases fit TRBD1. Trimming at V came to 1 base and at J to 4 bases, leaving 2 bases not matched to a gene. The germline V gene has CDR1 SGHRS and CDR2 YFSETQ. The CDR3 sequence is 14 residues long. The CDR3 nucleotides read TGCGCCAGCAGCTTGATGGGACAGGGAGAGACCCAGTACTTC. This translates into CASSLMGQGETQYF.

This clonotype appeared many times. The chain combines TRBV7-3 with TRBJ2-2; D remains unclear. In germline, CDR1 is SGHTA, CDR2 FQGTGA. Between the trimmed V and J ends, which lost 2 bases and 5 bases, there was a span of 3 bases. The CDR3 totals 12 residues. The CDR3 loop is CASSLVTGELFF. The CDR3 region has the DNA TGTGCCAGCAGCTTAGTTACCGGGGAGCTGTTTTTT.

This clonotype was seen only a few times. The chain joins TRBV7-6 to TRBJ2-1; 7 nucleotides align to TRBD1. The V and J ends lost 1 base and 3 bases, in that order; junction bases with no gene match: 6. Germline CDR1 is SGHVS and CDR2 is FNYEAQ. This CDR3 is built from 16 residues. The CDR3 is CASSLGQGNSYNEQFF. Written as DNA, the CDR3 is TGTGCCAGCAGCTTAGGACAGGGTAATAGCTACAATGAGCAGTTCTTC.

This clonotype was found a few times. The rearrangement joins TRBV24-1 to TRBJ2-7, with 10 bases lining up with TRBD2. The length of the CDR3 is 15 residues. The V segment lost 6 bases and the J segment 2 bases; nucleotides outside the gene matches: 6. Germline CDR1 and CDR2: KGHDR and SFDVKD. The CDR3 nucleotides are TGTGCCACCAGTTCCAGAGCGGGGGGGACCTACGAGCAGTACTTC. Translation gives CATSSRAGGTYEQYF.

This clonotype was picked up a small number of times. The chain recombines TRBV5-1 with TRBJ2-7; unclear D gene. V was shortened by 0 bases and J by 1 base, with 8 bases between the two germline ends. The length of the CDR3 is 14 residues. Germline CDR1 and CDR2: SGHRS and YFSETQ. DNA for the CDR3: TGCGCCAGCAGCTTGGACGACTGGTCCTACGAGCAGTACTTC. This gives the protein CASSLDDWSYEQYF. The full variable domain, in which reference TRBV5-1 and TRBJ2-7 provide the parts outside the CDR3, is KAGVTQTPRYLIKTRGQQVTLSCSPISGHRSVSWYQQTPGQGLQFLFEYFSETQRNKGNFPGRFSGRQFSNSRSEMNVSTLELGDSALYLCASSLDDWSYEQYFGPGTRLTVT.

The genes are TRBV19 and TRBJ1-5, with a weak D call TRBD1 (5 bases). The V end was cut by 9 bases, the J end by 9 bases, with 18 bases between. CDR1 LNHDA and CDR2 SQIVND come from the germline V gene (reference sequence). CDR3 length: 13 amino acids. CDR3 sequence reads: CASRPGDVGPQHF. CDR3 in DNA: TGTGCCAGCCGACCCGGGGACGTAGGGCCCCAGCATTTT.

The CDR3 spells CASSLGTGPYEQYF. Here the CDR3 DNA reads TGTGCCAGCAGCTTAGGGACAGGCCCTTACGAGCAGTACTTC. The chain is built from TRBV7-3 and TRBJ2-7; 8 bases are a match to TRBD1. The junction had 4 bases not matched to a gene; V was cut back by 2 bases and J by 4 bases. The V gene's germline CDR1 is SGHTA and CDR2 FQGTGA. The CDR3 consists of 14 residues.

This chain joins TRBV7-2 and TRBJ2-2; D gene unclear. V lost 1 base and J 7 bases, leaving 10 bases between the germline ends. CDR1 is SGHTA, CDR2 FQGNSA, per germline. This CDR3 is 14 amino acids long. The CDR3 spells CASSLGWGGGELFF. The DNA for the CDR3 is TGTGCCAGCAGCTTAGGTTGGGGTGGCGGGGAGCTGTTTTTT.

This clonotype was seen more than once but under ten times. The chain recombines TRBV20-1 with TRBJ2-5; 10 positions match TRBD1. The CDR3 loop spans 13 amino acids. The germline V gene encodes CDR1 DFQATT and CDR2 SNEGSKA (reference sequence). CDR3 residues: CCFGGTGVETQYF. The CDR3 region has the DNA TGCTGTTTTGGAGGGACAGGGGTAGAGACCCAGTACTTC.

The sample holds many counts of this clonotype. This chain uses TRBV15 with TRBJ2-3; 10 bases are a match to TRBD2. The CDR3 runs to 16 residues. Germline assignment: CDR1 LNHNV and CDR2 YYDKDF (reference sequence). Germline trimming cut 0 bases from V and 9 bases from J; bases unmatched to any gene: 9. The CDR3 protein is CATSRESSGSVSTQYF. In DNA, the CDR3 is TGTGCCACCAGCAGAGAGTCTAGCGGGAGTGTCAGCACGCAGTATTTT.

The chain employs TRBV5-1 and TRBJ2-7; 16 nucleotides agree with TRBD2. The CDR3 consists of 17 residues. Trimming cost V 4 bases and J 4 bases; bases outside gene matches: 8. Germline lookup yields CDR1 SGHRS and CDR2 YFSETQ. The DNA for the CDR3 is TGCGCCAGCAGCGATGGGACTAGCGGGGGGGCCGTGTACGAGCAGTACTTC. Translated, it gives CASSDGTSGGAVYEQYF. Full variable domain (rest looked up from reference TRBV5-1 and TRBJ2-7): KAGVTQTPRYLIKTRGQQVTLSCSPISGHRSVSWYQQTPGQGLQFLFEYFSETQRNKGNFPGRFSGRQFSNSRSEMNVSTLELGDSALYLCASSDGTSGGAVYEQYFGPGTRLTVT.

This sequence joins TRBV6-5 and TRBJ2-7; unclear D gene. The CDR3 consists of 13 residues. Germline CDR1 is MNHEY and CDR2 is SVGAGI. The V gene lost 5 bases and the J gene lost 4 bases, with 12 bases spanning the gap. The CDR3 spells CASSLNGIYEQYF. In DNA, the CDR3 is TGTGCCAGCAGTCTTAATGGGATATACGAGCAGTACTTC.

The sample holds a few counts of this clonotype. The chain is built from TRBV13 and TRBJ2-1; 8 nucleotides match TRBD1. The CDR3 is 15 residues long. The ends lost 5 bases at V and 7 bases at J; junction bases unmatched: 10. Germline CDR1 reads PRHDT; CDR2 reads FYEKMQ (reference sequence). CDR3 nucleotides: TGTGCCAGCAGCACAGACAGGGGCCCTCGGAATGAGCAGTTCTTC. Its protein product is CASSTDRGPRNEQFF.

The gene calls are TRBV29-1 and TRBJ2-7; tentatively, D is TRBD2 (6 bases). The germline V gene has CDR1 SQVTM and CDR2 ANQGSEA. Trimming removed 3 bases at V and 5 bases at J, with 17 bases between. The CDR3 has 14 residues. The CDR3, as DNA: TGCAGCGTTGAGTTGGCCGGGAGAGCGAACGAGCAGTACTTC. This codes for CSVELAGRANEQYF.

This clonotype was seen more than once but under ten times. The chain recombines TRBV20-1 with TRBJ1-2, with unresolved D. This CDR3 has 12 residues. Germline V gene lookup returns CDR1 DFQATT and CDR2 SNEGSKA (reference sequence). Trimming removed 6 bases from V and 0 bases from J, with 8 bases in between. The CDR3 is CSAASANYGYTF. In DNA, the CDR3 is TGCAGTGCCGCGTCCGCTAACTATGGCTACACCTTC.

The chain couples TRBV29-1 to TRBJ2-2; no definite D call. With 5 bases removed from V and 0 bases from J, the gap between germline ends came to 16 bases. Germline-derived CDR1 and CDR2 are SQVTM and ANQGSEA. This CDR3 region has 16 residues. The CDR3: CSVRPGFTANTGELFF. Here the CDR3 DNA reads TGCAGCGTTCGCCCTGGATTTACAGCGAACACCGGGGAGCTGTTTTTT.

The chain links TRBV29-1 to TRBJ2-5, with 11 bases that match TRBD1. With 4 bases clipped from V and 5 bases from J, the junction kept 12 bases outside the gene matches. CDR3 size: 16 residues. Germline V CDR1 and CDR2: SQVTM, ANQGSEA. This CDR3 reads CSVGLTGQGAEETQYF. The CDR3 DNA sequence: TGCAGCGTTGGGTTGACCGGACAGGGGGCGGAGGAGACCCAGTACTTC.

The sample holds many counts of this clonotype. The chain uses TRBV7-6 and TRBJ2-7, with D maybe TRBD2 (5 bases). CDR3 length: 14 residues. Trimming left V 5 bases short and J 0 bases short, with 11 bases between. Germline CDR1 is SGHVS and CDR2 is FNYEAQ. The CDR3 spells CASSGSEGSYEQYF. The CDR3 region has the DNA TGTGCCAGCAGCGGTAGCGAAGGCTCCTACGAGCAGTACTTC.

The table lists this clonotype with a few counts. The rearrangement joins TRBV5-1 to TRBJ1-1, with D possibly being TRBD1 (5 bases). Germline loops: CDR1 SGHRS, CDR2 YFSETQ. The CDR3 is 14 amino acids. V shed 0 bases and J shed 10 bases, with 16 bases lying between them. CDR3 in DNA: TGCGCCAGCAGCTTGGCCGAAGGACGGGGGGGAGCTTTCTTT. Translating it yields CASSLAEGRGGAFF. The full variable domain, rest sourced from reference TRBV5-1 and TRBJ1-1, is KAGVTQTPRYLIKTRGQQVTLSCSPISGHRSVSWYQQTPGQGLQFLFEYFSETQRNKGNFPGRFSGRQFSNSRSEMNVSTLELGDSALYLCASSLAEGRGGAFFGQGTRLTVV.

This chain uses TRBV19 with TRBJ2-7; TRBD1 matches 7 bases. V lost 3 bases to trimming and J lost 6 bases; unmatched junction nucleotides: 8. This CDR3 has 14 residues. From germline, CDR1 is LNHDA and CDR2 SQIVND (reference sequence). CDR3 nucleotide sequence: TGTGCCAGTAGTATTACCGGGACAGCCTTCGAGCAGTACTTC. It encodes CASSITGTAFEQYF.

The chain uses TRBV7-3 and TRBJ2-1; TRBD1 matches 10 bases. The J segment lost 8 bases and the V segment lost 5 bases, leaving 3 bases of the junction unmatched. Germline values: CDR1 SGHTA, CDR2 FQGTGA. The CDR3 covers 13 residues. CDR3 coding DNA: TGTGCCAGCAGCATGACAGGGGGCCATGAGCAGTTCTTC. Its translation: CASSMTGGHEQFF.

This clonotype showed up just a few times. CDR3 amino acids: CASSRQGTSGGGRETQYF. CDR3 in DNA: TGTGCCAGCAGTCGCCAAGGGACTAGCGGGGGGGGTCGAGAGACCCAGTACTTC. The gene calls are TRBV6-5 and TRBJ2-5; TRBD2 matches at 16 bases. The ends lost 5 bases at V and 4 bases at J; junction bases unmatched: 10. Looked up from germline, CDR1 is MNHEY and CDR2 is SVGAGI. The CDR3 runs to 18 residues.